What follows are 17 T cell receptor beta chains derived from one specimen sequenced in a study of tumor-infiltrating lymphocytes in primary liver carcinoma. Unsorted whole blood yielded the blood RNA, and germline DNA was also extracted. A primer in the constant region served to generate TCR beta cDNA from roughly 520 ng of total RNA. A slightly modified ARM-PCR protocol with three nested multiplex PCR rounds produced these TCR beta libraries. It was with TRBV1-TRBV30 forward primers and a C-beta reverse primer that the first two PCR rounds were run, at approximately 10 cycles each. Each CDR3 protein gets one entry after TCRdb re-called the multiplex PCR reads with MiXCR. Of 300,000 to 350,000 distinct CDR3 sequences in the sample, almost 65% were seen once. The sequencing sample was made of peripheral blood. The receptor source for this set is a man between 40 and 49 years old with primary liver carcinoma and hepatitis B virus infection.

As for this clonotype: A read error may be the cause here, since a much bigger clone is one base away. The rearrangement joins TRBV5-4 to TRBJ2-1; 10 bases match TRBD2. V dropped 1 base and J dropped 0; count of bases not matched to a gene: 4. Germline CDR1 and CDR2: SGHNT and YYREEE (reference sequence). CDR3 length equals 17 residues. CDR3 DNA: TGTGCCAGCAGCTTGACCCCTAGCGGGAGCTCCTACAATGAGCAGTTCTTC. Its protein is CASSLTPSGSSYNEQFF.

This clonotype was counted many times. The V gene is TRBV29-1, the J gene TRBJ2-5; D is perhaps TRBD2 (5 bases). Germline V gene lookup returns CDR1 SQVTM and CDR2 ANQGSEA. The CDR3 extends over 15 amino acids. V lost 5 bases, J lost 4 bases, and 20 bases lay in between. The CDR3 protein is CSVKPGTAFAETQYF. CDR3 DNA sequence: TGCAGCGTTAAACCGGGAACAGCGTTCGCAGAGACCCAGTACTTC.

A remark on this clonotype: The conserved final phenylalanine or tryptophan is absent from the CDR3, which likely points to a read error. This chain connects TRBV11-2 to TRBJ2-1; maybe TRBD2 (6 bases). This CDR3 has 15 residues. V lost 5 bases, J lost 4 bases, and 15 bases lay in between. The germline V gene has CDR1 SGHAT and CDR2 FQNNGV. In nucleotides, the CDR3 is TGTGCCAGCAGCCCCTCGACTAGTGGATACAATGAGCAGTTCTTA. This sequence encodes CASSPSTSGYNEQFL.

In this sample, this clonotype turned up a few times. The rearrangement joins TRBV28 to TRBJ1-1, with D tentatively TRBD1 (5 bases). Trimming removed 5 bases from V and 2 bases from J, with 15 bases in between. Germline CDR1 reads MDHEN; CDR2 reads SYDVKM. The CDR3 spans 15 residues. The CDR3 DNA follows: TGTGCCAGCAGTCCCCGGGAGGGGTCAAACACTGAAGCTTTCTTT. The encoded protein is CASSPREGSNTEAFF.

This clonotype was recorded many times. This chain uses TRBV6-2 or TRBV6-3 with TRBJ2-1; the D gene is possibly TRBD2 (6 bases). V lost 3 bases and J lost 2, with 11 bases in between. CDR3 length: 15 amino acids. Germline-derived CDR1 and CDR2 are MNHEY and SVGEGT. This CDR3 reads CASSYRAGAYNEQFF. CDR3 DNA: TGTGCCAGCAGTTATAGAGCGGGCGCCTACAATGAGCAGTTCTTC.

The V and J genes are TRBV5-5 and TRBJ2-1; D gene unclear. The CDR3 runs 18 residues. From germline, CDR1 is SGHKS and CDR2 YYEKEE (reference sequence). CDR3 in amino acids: CGSTIGRRTLFTYNEQFF. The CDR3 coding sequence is TGTGGCAGTACCATCGGGCGCAGAACCCTCTTCACCTACAATGAGCAGTTCTTC.

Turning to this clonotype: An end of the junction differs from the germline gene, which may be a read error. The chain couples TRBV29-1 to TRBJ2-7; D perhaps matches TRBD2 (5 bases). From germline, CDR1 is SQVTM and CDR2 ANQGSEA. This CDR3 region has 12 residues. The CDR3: CSASRGPYEQYF. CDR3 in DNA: TGTAGCGCTTCTCGCGGGCCCTACGAGCAGTACTTC.

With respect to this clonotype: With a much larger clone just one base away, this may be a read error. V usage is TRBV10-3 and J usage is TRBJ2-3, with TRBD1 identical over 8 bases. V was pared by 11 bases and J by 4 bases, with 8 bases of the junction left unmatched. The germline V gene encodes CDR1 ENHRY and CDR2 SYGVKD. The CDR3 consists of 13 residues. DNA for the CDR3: TGTGCCGGCGGACAGGGAGTTGCAGATACGCAGTATTTT. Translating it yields CAGGQGVADTQYF.

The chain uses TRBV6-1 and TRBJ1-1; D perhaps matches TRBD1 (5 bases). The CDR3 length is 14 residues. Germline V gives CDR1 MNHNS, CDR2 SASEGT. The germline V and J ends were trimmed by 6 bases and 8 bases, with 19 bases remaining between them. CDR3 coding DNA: TGTGCCAGCAGATCGCCGGGACGGGCCTACGAAGCTTTCTTT. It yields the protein CASRSPGRAYEAFF.

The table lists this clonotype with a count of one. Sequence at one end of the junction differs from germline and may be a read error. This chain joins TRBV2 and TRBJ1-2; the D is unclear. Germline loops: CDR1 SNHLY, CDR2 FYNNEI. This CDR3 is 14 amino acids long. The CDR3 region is CASSGFGRNYGNTF. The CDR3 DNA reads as TGTGCCAGCAGCGGCTTCGGACGGAACTATGGCAACACCTTC.

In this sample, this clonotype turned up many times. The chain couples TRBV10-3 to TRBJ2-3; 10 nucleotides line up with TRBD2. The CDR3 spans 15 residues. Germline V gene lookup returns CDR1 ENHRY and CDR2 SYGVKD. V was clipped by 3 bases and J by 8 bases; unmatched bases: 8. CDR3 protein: CAISESSGRAGTQYF. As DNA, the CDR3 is TGTGCCATCAGTGAATCAAGCGGGAGGGCCGGTACGCAGTATTTT.

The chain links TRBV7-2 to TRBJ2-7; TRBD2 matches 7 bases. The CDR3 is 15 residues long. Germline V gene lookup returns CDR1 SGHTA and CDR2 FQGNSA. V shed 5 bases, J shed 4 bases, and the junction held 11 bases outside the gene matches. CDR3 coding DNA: TGTGCCAGCAGCATACCGTCGGGACTACAATACGAGCAGTACTTC. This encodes CASSIPSGLQYEQYF.

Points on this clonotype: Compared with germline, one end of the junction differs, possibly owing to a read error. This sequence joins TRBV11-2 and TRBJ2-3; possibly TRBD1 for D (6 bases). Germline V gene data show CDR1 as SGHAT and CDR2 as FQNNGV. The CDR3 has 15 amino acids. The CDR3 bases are TGTGCCAGCAGCTCATCAGGGGACCGCACCGATAAGCAGTATTTT. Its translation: CASSSSGDRTDKQYF.

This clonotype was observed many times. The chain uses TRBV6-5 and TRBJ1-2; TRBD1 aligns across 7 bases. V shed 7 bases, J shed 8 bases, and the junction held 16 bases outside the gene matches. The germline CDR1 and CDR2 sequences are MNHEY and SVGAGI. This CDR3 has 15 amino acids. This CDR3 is CASTREWTGLGGYTF. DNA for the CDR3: TGTGCCAGCACCCGTGAATGGACAGGTTTAGGGGGCTACACCTTC.

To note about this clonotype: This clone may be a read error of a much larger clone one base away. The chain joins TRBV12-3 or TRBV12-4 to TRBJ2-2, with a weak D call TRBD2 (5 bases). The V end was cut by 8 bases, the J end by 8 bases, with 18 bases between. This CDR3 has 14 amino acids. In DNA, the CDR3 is TGTGCCAGCCGCCGGAGAGGGAGCACGGGGGAGCTGTTTTTT. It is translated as CASRRRGSTGELFF.

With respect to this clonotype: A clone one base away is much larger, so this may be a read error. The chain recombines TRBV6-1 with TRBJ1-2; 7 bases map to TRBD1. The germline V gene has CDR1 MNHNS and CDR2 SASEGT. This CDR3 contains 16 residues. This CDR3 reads CASSRVSRQGDYDYTF. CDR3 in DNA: TGTGCCAGCAGTCGGGTCAGTCGACAGGGCGATTATGACTACACCTTC.

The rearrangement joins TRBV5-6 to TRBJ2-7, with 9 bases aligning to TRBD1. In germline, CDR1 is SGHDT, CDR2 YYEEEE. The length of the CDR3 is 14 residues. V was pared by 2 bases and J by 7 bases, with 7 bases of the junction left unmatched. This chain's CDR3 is CASSLRTGAWEQYF. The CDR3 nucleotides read TGTGCCAGCAGCTTAAGGACAGGGGCATGGGAGCAGTACTTC.